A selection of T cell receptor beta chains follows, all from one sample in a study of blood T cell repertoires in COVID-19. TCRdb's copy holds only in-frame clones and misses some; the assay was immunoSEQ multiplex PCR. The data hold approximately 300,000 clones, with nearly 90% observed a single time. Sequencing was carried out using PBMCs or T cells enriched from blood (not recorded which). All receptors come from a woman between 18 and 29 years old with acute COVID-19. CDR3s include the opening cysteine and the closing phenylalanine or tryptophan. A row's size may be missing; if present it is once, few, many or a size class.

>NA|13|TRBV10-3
CASGQGGDGTIYF
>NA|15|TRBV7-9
CASSLQGQGNTEAFF
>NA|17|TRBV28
CASRPLNQGLSNQPQHF
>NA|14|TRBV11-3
CASSLGHPRTEAFF
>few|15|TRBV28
CASRLGQGINSPLHF
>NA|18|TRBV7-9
CASSPPRWDRGRWYEQYF
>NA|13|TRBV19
CASSSIGQSSYTF
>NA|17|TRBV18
CASSPGTGWIPDPEAFF
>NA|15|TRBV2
CASSLTGDSNQPQHF
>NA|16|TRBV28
CASGWDRTSFTDTQYF
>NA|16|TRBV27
CASSPLGSGGYNEQFF
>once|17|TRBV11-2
CASNIDPGTLIDNEQFF
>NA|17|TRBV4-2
CASSQRLPTGMTTEAFF
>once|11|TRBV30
CAGDRVYGYTF
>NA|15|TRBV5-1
CASSLGRERTGELFF
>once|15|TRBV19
CASSPSGTVRDTQYF
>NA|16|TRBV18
CASSPRQGQGSTEAFF